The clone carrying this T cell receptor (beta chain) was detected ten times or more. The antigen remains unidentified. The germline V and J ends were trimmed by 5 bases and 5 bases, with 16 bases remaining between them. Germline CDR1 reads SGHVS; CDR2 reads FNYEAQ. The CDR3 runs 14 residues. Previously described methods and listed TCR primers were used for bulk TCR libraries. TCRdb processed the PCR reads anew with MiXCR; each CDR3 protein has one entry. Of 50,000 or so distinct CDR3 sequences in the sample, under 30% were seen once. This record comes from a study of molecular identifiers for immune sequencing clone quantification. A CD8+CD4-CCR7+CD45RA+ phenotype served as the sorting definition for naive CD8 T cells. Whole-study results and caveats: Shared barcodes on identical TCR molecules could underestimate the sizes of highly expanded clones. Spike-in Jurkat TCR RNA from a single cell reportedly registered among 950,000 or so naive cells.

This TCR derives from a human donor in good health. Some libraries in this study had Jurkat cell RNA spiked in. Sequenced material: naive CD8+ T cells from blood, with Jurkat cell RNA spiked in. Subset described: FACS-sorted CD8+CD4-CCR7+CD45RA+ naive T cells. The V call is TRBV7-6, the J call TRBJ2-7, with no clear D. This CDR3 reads CASSPYLGRDEQYF. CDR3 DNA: TGTGCCAGCAGCCCTTATTTGGGTCGGGACGAGCAGTACTTC.